This T cell receptor beta chain emerged from a study of cytomegalovirus exposure and HLA in healthy donors. This table comes from immunoSEQ multiplex PCR, and its TCRdb copy is limited to in-frame clones, with some not included. The top ten hold approximately 4.5% of the sample, which has roughly 120,000 clones, about nine tenths seen once. Trimming stripped 11 bases from V and 3 bases from J, with 13 bases between. Germline V gives CDR1 SEHNR, CDR2 FQNEAQ (reference sequence). CDR3 size: 12 residues. This clone appeared once. Material: PBMCs. This clonotype originated in a man between 18 and 29 years old in good health and CMV-seropositive. The genes are TRBV7-9 and TRBJ1-1, with D possibly matching TRBD1 (6 bases). The CDR3 reads CAWGQGDTEAFF. The CDR3 coding sequence is TGTGCCTGGGGGCAGGGTGACACTGAAGCTTTCTTT.